These 22 T cell receptor beta chains were sequenced from one sample in a study of blood T cell repertoires in COVID-19. Generated by immunoSEQ multiplex PCR, the TCRdb table keeps only in-frame clones and is missing some. The table has around 190,000 clones, more than 80% seen once. The sample was peripheral blood. These receptors originate from a human donor in a cohort sampled during active COVID-19.

The rearrangement uses TRBV5-1 and TRBJ1-4; 7 positions agree with TRBD1. The V segment lost 1 base and the J segment 4 bases; nucleotides outside the gene matches: 7. CDR1 SGHRS and CDR2 YFSETQ come from the germline V gene. The CDR3 length is 16 residues. This chain's CDR3 is CASSLLTGAYNEKLFF. The DNA for the CDR3 is TGCGCCAGCAGCTTGTTAACAGGGGCCTATAATGAAAAACTGTTTTTT. Supplemented by reference TRBV5-1 and TRBJ1-4, the full variable domain reads KAGVTQTPRYLIKTRGQQVTLSCSPISGHRSVSWYQQTPGQGLQFLFEYFSETQRNKGNFPGRFSGRQFSNSRSEMNVSTLELGDSALYLCASSLLTGAYNEKLFFGSGTQLSVL.

The gene calls are TRBV5-1 and TRBJ1-1; no clear D. V was trimmed by 0 bases and J by 5 bases, leaving 14 bases between them. The CDR3 has 15 amino acids. Germline CDR1 is SGHRS and CDR2 is YFSETQ. The CDR3 DNA reads TGCGCCAGCAGCTTGGCCAGTGGAGGGTTGACTGAAGCTTTCTTT. Residues: CASSLASGGLTEAFF.

The chain combines TRBV2 with TRBJ2-7; 7 bases align to TRBD2. Germline loops: CDR1 SNHLY, CDR2 FYNNEI. The CDR3 runs 15 residues. Germline trimming cut 5 bases from V and 7 bases from J; bases unmatched to any gene: 14. As DNA, the CDR3 is TGTGCCAGCAGTCTCGTACGGGTCGCCGGGGGGGAGCAGTACTTC. As protein: CASSLVRVAGGEQYF. Full variable domain (remainder filled in from reference TRBV2 and TRBJ2-7): EPEVTQTPSHQVTQMGQEVILRCVPISNHLYFYWYRQILGQKVEFLVSFYNNEISEKSEIFDDQFSVERPDGSNFTLKIRSTKLEDSAMYFCASSLVRVAGGEQYFGPGTRLTVT.

V gene TRBV5-6 combines with J gene TRBJ1-5, with 9 bases lining up with TRBD1. Trimming cost V 3 bases and J 4 bases; bases outside gene matches: 2. The length of the CDR3 is 14 residues. Germline CDR1 and CDR2: SGHDT and YYEEEE. The CDR3 DNA is TGTGCCAGCAGCTCGGGACAGGGAAATCAGCCCCAGCATTTT. Protein sequence: CASSSGQGNQPQHF.

The V call is TRBV18, the J call TRBJ2-7; TRBD1 might be the D (6 bases). The germline V gene encodes CDR1 KGHSH and CDR2 LQKENI. Trimming took off 4 bases at V and 2 bases at J, with 18 bases between the two ends. The CDR3 has 16 amino acids. The CDR3 coding sequence is TGTGCCAGCTCACTTCGGAGACGGGACATCGCCTACGAGCAGTACTTC. Amino acid sequence: CASSLRRRDIAYEQYF.

This clone was seen only a few times. The rearrangement uses TRBV5-6 and TRBJ1-5; 7 bases align to TRBD1. CDR3 length: 14 amino acids. Losses at the gene ends were 4 bases for V and 5 bases for J; bases not matched to a gene: 6. The germline V gene has CDR1 SGHDT and CDR2 YYEEEE. The chain's CDR3 is CASSLRDRDQPQHF. The CDR3 nucleotides are TGTGCCAGCAGCCTCCGGGACAGAGATCAGCCCCAGCATTTT.

In this sample, this clone turned up a few times. This chain uses TRBV9 with TRBJ1-5, with a tentative D call TRBD1 (5 bases). Germline-derived CDR1 and CDR2 are SGDLS and YYNGEE. The CDR3 has 15 residues. Deletions cut 3 bases from V and 2 bases from J, with 12 bases between. The CDR3 nucleotides are TGTGCCAGCAGCGAAGGGGCTATGGGCAATCAGCCCCAGCATTTT. Translation: CASSEGAMGNQPQHF.

The rearrangement joins TRBV6-6 to TRBJ2-1; perhaps TRBD2 as D (5 bases). The CDR3 runs 16 residues. Per the germline V gene, CDR1 is MNHNY and CDR2 is SVGAGI (reference sequence). Between the trimmed V and J ends, which lost 2 bases and 8 bases, there was a span of 19 bases. In DNA form, the CDR3 reads TGTGCCAGCAGTTACGGTCGGCGGGCCCTTCTCGATGAGCAGTTCTTC. Its protein product is CASSYGRRALLDEQFF.

The CDR3 protein is CSASRQRGTDGYTF. The CDR3 coding sequence is TGCAGTGCTAGTCGGCAAAGGGGAACGGATGGCTACACCTTC. V is TRBV20-1 and J is TRBJ1-2; possible D gene TRBD1, 5 bases. This CDR3 spans 14 amino acids. Germline CDR1 reads DFQATT; CDR2 reads SNEGSKA (reference sequence). Between the trimmed V and J ends, which lost 3 bases and 6 bases, there was a span of 17 bases.

This rearrangement joins TRBV5-1 to TRBJ2-7; TRBD1 aligns across 9 bases. The CDR3 totals 15 residues. Per the germline V gene, CDR1 is SGHRS and CDR2 is YFSETQ. V gave up 4 bases and J gave up 6 bases; unmatched junction bases: 11. CDR3 sequence reads: CASSRPDRGKVEQYF. CDR3 DNA: TGCGCCAGCAGCCGGCCCGACAGGGGGAAGGTCGAGCAGTACTTC.

V and J are TRBV5-4 and TRBJ1-6; D perhaps matches TRBD1 (6 bases). Germline V gene data show CDR1 as SGHNT and CDR2 as YYREEE (reference sequence). V gave up 0 bases and J gave up 7 bases, with 8 bases separating them. CDR3 length: 14 residues. CDR3 amino acids: CASSLEQGNSPLHF. The CDR3 DNA follows: TGTGCCAGCAGCTTGGAGCAGGGGAATTCACCCCTCCACTTT.

V gene TRBV25-1 combines with J gene TRBJ2-7, with no clear D. The CDR3 consists of 11 residues. Between the trimmed V and J ends, which lost 2 bases and 3 bases, there was a span of 2 bases. Germline CDR1 is MGHDK and CDR2 is SYGVNS. The CDR3 is CASSEHYEQYF. In nucleotides, the CDR3 is TGTGCCAGCAGTGAACACTACGAGCAGTACTTC.

The chain combines TRBV5-1 with TRBJ2-7, with 10 nucleotides matching TRBD2. V shed 4 bases and J 6 bases; nucleotides not matched to a gene: 7. The V gene's germline CDR1 is SGHRS and CDR2 YFSETQ. There are 14 residues in the CDR3. The CDR3 DNA follows: TGCGCCAGCAGCATAAGCGGGGGGGAATCCGAGCAGTACTTC. As protein: CASSISGGESEQYF.

This sequence joins TRBV2 and TRBJ1-5; D is uncertain. Trimming took off 4 bases at V and 2 bases at J, with 12 bases between the two ends. Per the germline V gene, CDR1 is SNHLY and CDR2 is FYNNEI. The CDR3 runs to 15 residues. The CDR3 DNA sequence: TGTGCCAGCAGTGTGACAACCGCCCGCAATCAGCCCCAGCATTTT. It codes for CASSVTTARNQPQHF.

This chain connects TRBV6-5 to TRBJ2-2; 9 nucleotides line up with TRBD2. With 2 bases clipped from V and 8 bases from J, the junction kept 6 bases outside the gene matches. The CDR3 runs to 15 residues. CDR1 and CDR2 from the germline V gene are MNHEY and SVGAGI. The CDR3 region has the DNA TGTGCCAGCAGTTACCGCGGGACTAGCAGGGGGGAGCTGTTTTTT. The encoded protein is CASSYRGTSRGELFF.

The chain recombines TRBV5-1 with TRBJ2-2; 9 bases are a match to TRBD1. The CDR3 spans 13 residues. CDR1 and CDR2 (germline): SGHRS, YFSETQ. Unmatched junction bases numbered 2, after V lost 5 bases and J lost 6 bases. This chain's CDR3 is CASRRTGAGELFF. The CDR3 coding sequence is TGCGCCAGCAGAAGGACAGGGGCCGGGGAGCTGTTTTTT.

This sequence joins TRBV5-1 and TRBJ1-2, with 9 bases fitting TRBD1. CDR1 and CDR2 (germline): SGHRS, YFSETQ. The ends lost 4 bases at V and 1 base at J; junction bases unmatched: 14. This CDR3 region has 18 residues. CDR3 DNA sequence: TGCGCCAGCAGCACCCGTCCCGGGACAGGGAATGTTAACTATGGCTACACCTTC. Amino acids: CASSTRPGTGNVNYGYTF.

This chain joins TRBV5-6 and TRBJ2-3; TRBD2 matches 7 bases. This CDR3 contains 13 residues. Per germline, CDR1 SGHDT and CDR2 YYEEEE. V lost 1 base and J lost 4; bases outside the gene matches: 0. The chain's CDR3 is CASSLRGADTQYF. CDR3 bases: TGTGCCAGCAGCTTGCGGGGGGCAGATACGCAGTATTTT.

Concerning this clone itself: It is unclear where the CDR3 begins or ends on the DNA, so no DNA is shown, and the CDR3 is as TCRdb lists it. V is TRBV21-1 and J is TRBJ1-6. TRBV21-1 is a listed pseudogene. The CDR3 has 15 residues if both end residues are counted. This chain's CDR3 is CASSKWAGGNSPLHF.

This chain uses TRBV10-3 with TRBJ1-4; D not certain. Trimming shortened V by 3 bases and J by 4 bases, and 18 bases separated the two germline ends. Germline V gives CDR1 ENHRY, CDR2 SYGVKD. The CDR3 is 17 amino acids. The CDR3, as DNA: TGTGCCATCAGTGACCACCCGATTCACCCTAATAATGAAAAACTGTTTTTT. As protein: CAISDHPIHPNNEKLFF.

The chain carries TRBV25-1 and TRBJ1-1; D remains ambiguous. Between the trimmed V and J ends, which lost 7 bases and 5 bases, there was a span of 14 bases. CDR1 and CDR2 from the germline V gene are MGHDK and SYGVNS. This CDR3 comprises 13 residues. The CDR3 sequence: CASTKSGLTEAFF. The CDR3 DNA follows: TGTGCCAGCACGAAGTCCGGGTTAACTGAAGCTTTCTTT.

The chain has TRBV4-2 and TRBJ2-1, with 9 bases that match TRBD1. V shed 4 bases and J 8 bases; nucleotides not matched to a gene: 12. Germline assignment: CDR1 LGHNA and CDR2 YNFKEQ. CDR3 size: 16 residues. CDR3 nucleotides: TGTGCCAGCAGCCCCCGCCTCGGGACAGGGAACGATGAGCAGTTCTTC. Protein: CASSPRLGTGNDEQFF.